The T cell receptor beta chain described here comes from a study of cytomegalovirus exposure and HLA in healthy donors. The donors, nominally healthy at sampling, likely had unrecorded immune exposures. In regard to this clone: Antigen specificity is unknown.

Vbeta (60) and Jbeta (13) primers were used in the PCR. Profiled with immunoSEQ multiplex PCR; TCRdb holds only in-frame clones, not every one. The sample includes roughly 160,000 clones, 75% to 90% seen only once; the top ten take almost 9.5%. This CDR3 has 14 amino acids. Trimming left V 5 bases short and J 2 bases short, with 10 bases between. Germline loops: CDR1 MNHEY, CDR2 SMNVEV (reference sequence). Whole-study findings and limits: Using the classifier, cytomegalovirus status was reportedly diagnosed with high specificity and sensitivity. Most of the TCR beta V segments (in an earlier analysis) were productive either about 87% or about 30% of the time. Listed as cytomegalovirus-associated were 164 TCR beta chains.

This TCR was sampled from a man aged 18 to 29 in good health and CMV-seropositive. This chain links TRBV27 with TRBJ1-3; no firm D call. Sequencing was done on a sample of PBMCs. The CDR3 sequence: CASSNSGAGNTIYF. CDR3 DNA: TGTGCCAGCAGTAATTCAGGTGCTGGAAACACCATATATTTT.